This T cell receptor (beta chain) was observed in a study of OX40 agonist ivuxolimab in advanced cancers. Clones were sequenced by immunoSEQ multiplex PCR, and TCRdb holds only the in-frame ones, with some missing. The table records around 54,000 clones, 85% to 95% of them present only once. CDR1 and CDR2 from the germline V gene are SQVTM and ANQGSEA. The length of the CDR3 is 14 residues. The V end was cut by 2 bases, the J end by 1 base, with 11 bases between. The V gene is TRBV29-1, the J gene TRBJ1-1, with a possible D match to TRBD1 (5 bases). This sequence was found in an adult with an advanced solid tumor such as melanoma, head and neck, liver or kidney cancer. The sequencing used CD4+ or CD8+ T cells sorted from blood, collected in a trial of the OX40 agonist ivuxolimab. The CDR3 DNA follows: TGCAGCGTTGAACTTGGACACTGGAACACTGAAGCTTTCTTT. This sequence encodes CSVELGHWNTEAFF.